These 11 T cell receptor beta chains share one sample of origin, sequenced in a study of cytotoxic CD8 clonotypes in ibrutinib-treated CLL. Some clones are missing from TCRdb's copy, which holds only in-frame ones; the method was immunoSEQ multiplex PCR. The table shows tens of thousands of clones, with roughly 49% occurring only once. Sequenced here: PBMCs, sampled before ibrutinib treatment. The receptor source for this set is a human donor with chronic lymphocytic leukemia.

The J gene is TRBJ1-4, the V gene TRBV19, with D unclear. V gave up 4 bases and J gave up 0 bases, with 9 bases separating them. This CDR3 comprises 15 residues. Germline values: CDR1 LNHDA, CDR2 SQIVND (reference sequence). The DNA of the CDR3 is TGTGCCAGTAGTAGGGGAGATGCAACTAATGAAAAACTGTTTTTT. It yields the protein CASSRGDATNEKLFF. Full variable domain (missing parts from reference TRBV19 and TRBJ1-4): DGGITQSPKYLFRKEGQNVTLSCEQNLNHDAMYWYRQDPGQGLRLIYYSQIVNDFQKGDIAEGYSVSREKKESFPLTVTSAQKNPTAFYLCASSRGDATNEKLFFGSGTQLSVL.

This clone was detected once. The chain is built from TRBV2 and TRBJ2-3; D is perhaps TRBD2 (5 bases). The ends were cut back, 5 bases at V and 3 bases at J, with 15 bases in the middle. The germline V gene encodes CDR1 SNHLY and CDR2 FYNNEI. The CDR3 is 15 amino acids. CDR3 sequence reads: CASSPRRIGTDTQYF. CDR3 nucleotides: TGTGCCAGCAGTCCTCGGAGGATTGGGACAGATACGCAGTATTTT. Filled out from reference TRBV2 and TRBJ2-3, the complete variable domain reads EPEVTQTPSHQVTQMGQEVILRCVPISNHLYFYWYRQILGQKVEFLVSFYNNEISEKSEIFDDQFSVERPDGSNFTLKIRSTKLEDSAMYFCASSPRRIGTDTQYFGPGTRLTVL.

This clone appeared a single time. The CDR3, as DNA: TGTGCCAGCTCACCGGGCTTCGGCGGATACTCTGGAAACACCATATATTTT. Its translation: CASSPGFGGYSGNTIYF. The rearrangement joins TRBV18 to TRBJ1-3; D not resolved. Trimming stripped 3 bases from V and 0 bases from J, with 15 bases between. Looked up from germline, CDR1 is KGHSH and CDR2 is LQKENI. This CDR3 is built from 17 residues.

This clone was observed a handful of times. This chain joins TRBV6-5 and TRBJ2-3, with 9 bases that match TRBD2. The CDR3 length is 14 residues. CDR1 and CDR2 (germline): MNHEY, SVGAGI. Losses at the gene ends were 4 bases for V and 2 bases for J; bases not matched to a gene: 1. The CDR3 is CASSSSGVTDTQYF. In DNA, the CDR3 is TGTGCCAGCAGTTCTAGCGGGGTCACAGATACGCAGTATTTT.

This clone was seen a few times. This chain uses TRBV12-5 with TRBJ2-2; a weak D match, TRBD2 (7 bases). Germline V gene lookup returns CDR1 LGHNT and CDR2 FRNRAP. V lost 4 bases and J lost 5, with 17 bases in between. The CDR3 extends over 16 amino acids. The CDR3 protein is CASGSRPGGYTGELFF. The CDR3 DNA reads TGTGCTAGTGGTTCGCGTCCGGGGGGCTATACCGGGGAGCTGTTTTTT.

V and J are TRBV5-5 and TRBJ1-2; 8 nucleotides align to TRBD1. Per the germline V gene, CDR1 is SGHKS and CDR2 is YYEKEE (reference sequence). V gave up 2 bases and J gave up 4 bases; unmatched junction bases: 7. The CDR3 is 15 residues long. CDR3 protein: CASSFTRDRIYGYTF. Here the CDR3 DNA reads TGTGCCAGCAGCTTCACCCGGGACAGGATCTATGGCTACACCTTC. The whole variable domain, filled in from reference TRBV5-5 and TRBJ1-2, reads DAGVTQSPTHLIKTRGQQVTLRCSPISGHKSVSWYQQVLGQGPQFIFQYYEKEERGRGNFPDRFSARQFPNYSSELNVNALLLGDSALYLCASSFTRDRIYGYTFGSGTRLTVV.

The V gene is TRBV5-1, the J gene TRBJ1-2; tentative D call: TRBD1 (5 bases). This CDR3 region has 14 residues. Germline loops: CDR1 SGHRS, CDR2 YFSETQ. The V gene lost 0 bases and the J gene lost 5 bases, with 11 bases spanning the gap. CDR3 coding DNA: TGCGCCAGCAGCTTGGGGGGCACCCTGTATGGCTACACCTTC. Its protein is CASSLGGTLYGYTF.

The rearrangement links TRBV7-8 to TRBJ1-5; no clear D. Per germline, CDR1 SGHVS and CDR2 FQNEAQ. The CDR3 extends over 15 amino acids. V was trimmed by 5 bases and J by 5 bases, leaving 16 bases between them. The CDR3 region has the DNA TGTGCCAGCAGCCCCCCCGGGGTCTCCGATCAGCCCCAGCATTTT. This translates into CASSPPGVSDQPQHF. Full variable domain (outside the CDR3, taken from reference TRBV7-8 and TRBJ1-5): GAGVSQSPRYKVAKRGQDVALRCDPISGHVSLFWYQQALGQGPEFLTYFQNEAQLDKSGLPSDRFFAERPEGSVSTLKIQRTQQEDSAVYLCASSPPGVSDQPQHFGDGTRLSIL.

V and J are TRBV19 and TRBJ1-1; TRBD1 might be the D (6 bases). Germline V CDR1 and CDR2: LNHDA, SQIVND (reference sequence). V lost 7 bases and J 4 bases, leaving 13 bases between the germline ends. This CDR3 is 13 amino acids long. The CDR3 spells CASIPQGGTEAFF. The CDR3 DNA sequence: TGTGCCAGTATTCCACAGGGAGGCACTGAAGCTTTCTTT.

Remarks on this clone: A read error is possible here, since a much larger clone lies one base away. DNA for the CDR3: TGTGCCAGTAGCTCGGACAGGGCAAGCAATCAGCCCCAGCATTTT. It encodes CASSSDRASNQPQHF. V usage is TRBV19 and J usage is TRBJ1-5; 8 nucleotides match TRBD1. Germline V gene lookup returns CDR1 LNHDA and CDR2 SQIVND (reference sequence). After removal of 6 bases from V and 1 base from J, the junction contained 5 bases not matched to a gene. The CDR3 runs 15 residues.

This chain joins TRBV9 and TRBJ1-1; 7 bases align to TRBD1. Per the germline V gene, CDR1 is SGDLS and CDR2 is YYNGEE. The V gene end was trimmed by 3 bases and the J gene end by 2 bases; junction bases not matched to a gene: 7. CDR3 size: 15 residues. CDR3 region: CASSEAGTVNTEAFF. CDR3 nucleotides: TGTGCCAGCAGCGAGGCCGGGACAGTTAACACTGAAGCTTTCTTT.